The next 2 T cell receptor beta chains were all read from a single sample in a study of CD8 T cells in ankylosing spondylitis. TCRdb fed the 5' RACE reads into MiXCR, producing one record per CDR3 protein. The sample has some 63,000 distinct CDR3 sequences; around 6.4% are singletons. The sequenced material came from synovial fluid, either unsorted or a sorted T cell fraction (not recorded which). These receptors all stem from a male donor with ankylosing spondylitis.

A single count supports this clonotype. A much larger clonotype is one base distant, so this may be a read error. V is TRBV2 and J is TRBJ2-7; no definite D call. From germline, CDR1 is SNHLY and CDR2 FYNNEI. The CDR3 consists of 10 residues. This chain's CDR3 is CGSSIHEQYF. CDR3 DNA: TGTGGCAGCAGTATCCACGAGCAGTACTTC.

In its sample, this clonotype was seen many times. The rearrangement uses TRBV5-1 and TRBJ2-1; 8 bases match TRBD2. The CDR3 is 15 residues long. CDR1 and CDR2 from the germline V gene are SGHRS and YFSETQ. J gave up 4 bases and V 0 bases, and 3 bases lay outside the gene matches. The CDR3, as DNA: TGCGCCAGCAGCTTGGCCAGCGGGAGATACAATGAGCAGTTCTTC. It translates to CASSLASGRYNEQFF.